The source of this T cell receptor (beta chain) is a study of OX40 agonist ivuxolimab in advanced cancers. Study in general: Patients' therapy was ivuxolimab, an antibody that acts as an agonist of OX40 (CD134). Partial responses were achieved by three patients: one hepatocellular carcinoma, two cutaneous melanoma.

Some clones are missing from TCRdb's copy, which holds only in-frame ones; the method was immunoSEQ multiplex PCR. This sample carries approximately 19,000 clones, 83% of them seen once, and the ten largest clones take more than 9.5%. Germline V CDR1 and CDR2: SEHNR, FQNEAQ (reference sequence). This CDR3 is 15 amino acids long. Trimming stripped 4 bases from V and 4 bases from J, with 17 bases between. The table lists this clone with a count of one. Patients were excluded for autoimmune disease history or systemic immunosuppression. The rearrangement links TRBV7-9 to TRBJ2-7; D is tentatively TRBD1 or TRBD2 (5 bases each). This clonotype was sampled from an adult with an advanced solid tumor such as melanoma, head and neck, liver or kidney cancer. The sequenced sample was CD4+ or CD8+ T cells sorted from blood, obtained in a trial of the OX40 agonist ivuxolimab. The CDR3 loop is CASSSGPGLSYEQYF. Here the CDR3 DNA reads TGTGCCAGCAGCTCGGGGCCGGGATTGAGTTACGAGCAGTACTTC.